The sequence of this T cell receptor beta chain was determined in a study of blood T cells in healthy people across ages. Unmatched junction bases numbered 7, after V lost 5 bases and J lost 6 bases. The CDR3 length is 15 residues. In germline, CDR1 is SGHNT, CDR2 YENEEA. A second about 6 to 12 cycle PCR used barcoded and J-beta primers. MiXCR, applied by TCRdb to the 5' RACE reads, yields one record per CDR3 protein. The sample shows about 1.5 million distinct CDR3 sequences, around 40% of them seen only once. The chain joins TRBV11-3 to TRBJ2-1; 10 positions match TRBD2. The material sequenced was blood. This receptor was identified in a woman between 18 and 30 years old in good health. This chain's CDR3 is CASSQRTSGFNEQFF. CDR3 nucleotides: TGTGCCAGCAGCCAGCGGACTAGCGGCTTCAATGAGCAGTTCTTC.